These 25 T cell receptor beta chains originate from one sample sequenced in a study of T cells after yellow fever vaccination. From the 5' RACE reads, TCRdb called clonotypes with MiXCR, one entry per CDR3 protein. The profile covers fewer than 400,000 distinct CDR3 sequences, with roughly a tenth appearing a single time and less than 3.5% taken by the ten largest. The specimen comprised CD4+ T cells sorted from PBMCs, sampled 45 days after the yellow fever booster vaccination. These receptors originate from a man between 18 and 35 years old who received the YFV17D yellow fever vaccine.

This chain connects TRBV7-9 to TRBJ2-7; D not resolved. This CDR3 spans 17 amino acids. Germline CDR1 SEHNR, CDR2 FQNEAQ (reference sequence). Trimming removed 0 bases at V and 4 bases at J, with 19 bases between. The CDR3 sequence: CASSLAWAADKVYEQYV. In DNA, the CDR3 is TGTGCCAGCAGCTTAGCGTGGGCAGCCGACAAAGTTTACGAGCAGTACGTC.

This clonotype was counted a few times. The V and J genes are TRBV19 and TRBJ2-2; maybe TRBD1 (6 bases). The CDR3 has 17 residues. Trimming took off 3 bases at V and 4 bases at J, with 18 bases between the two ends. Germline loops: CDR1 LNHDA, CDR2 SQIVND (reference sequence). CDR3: CASSIPVGAAATGELFF. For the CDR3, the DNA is TGTGCCAGTAGTATCCCTGTGGGGGCGGCGGCCACCGGGGAGCTGTTTTTT.

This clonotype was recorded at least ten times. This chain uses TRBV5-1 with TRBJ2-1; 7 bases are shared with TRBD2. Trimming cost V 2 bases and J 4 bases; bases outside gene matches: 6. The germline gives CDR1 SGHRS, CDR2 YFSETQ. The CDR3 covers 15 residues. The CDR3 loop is CASSLPQRGYNEQFF. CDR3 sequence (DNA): TGCGCCAGCAGCTTACCCCAGCGGGGTTACAATGAGCAGTTCTTC. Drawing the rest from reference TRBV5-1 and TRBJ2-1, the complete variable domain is KAGVTQTPRYLIKTRGQQVTLSCSPISGHRSVSWYQQTPGQGLQFLFEYFSETQRNKGNFPGRFSGRQFSNSRSEMNVSTLELGDSALYLCASSLPQRGYNEQFFGPGTRLTVL.

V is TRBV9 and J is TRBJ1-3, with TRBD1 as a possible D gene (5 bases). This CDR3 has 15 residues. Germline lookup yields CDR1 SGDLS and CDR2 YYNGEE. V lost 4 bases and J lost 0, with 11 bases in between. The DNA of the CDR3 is TGTGCCAGCAGCCGCGGGGACGGCTCTGGAAACACCATATATTTT. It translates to CASSRGDGSGNTIYF.

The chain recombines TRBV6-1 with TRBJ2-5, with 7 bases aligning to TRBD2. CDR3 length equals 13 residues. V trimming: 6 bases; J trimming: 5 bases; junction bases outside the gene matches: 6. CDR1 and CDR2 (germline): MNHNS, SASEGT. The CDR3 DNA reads TGTGCCAGCAGATCAGCGGGGCGGGAGACCCAGTACTTC. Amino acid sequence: CASRSAGRETQYF.

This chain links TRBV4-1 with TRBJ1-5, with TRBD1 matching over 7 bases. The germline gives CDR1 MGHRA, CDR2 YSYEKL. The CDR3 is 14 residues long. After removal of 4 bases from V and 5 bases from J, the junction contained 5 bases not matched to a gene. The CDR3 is CASSPRGGYQPQHF. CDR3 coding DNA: TGCGCCAGCAGCCCCAGGGGGGGCTATCAGCCCCAGCATTTT.

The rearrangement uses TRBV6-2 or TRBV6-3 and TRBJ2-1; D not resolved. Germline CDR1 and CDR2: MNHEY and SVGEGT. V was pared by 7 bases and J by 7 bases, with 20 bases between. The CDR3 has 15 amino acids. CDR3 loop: CASTHPADGFNEQFF. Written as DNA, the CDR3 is TGTGCCAGCACTCACCCCGCCGACGGATTTAATGAGCAGTTCTTC.

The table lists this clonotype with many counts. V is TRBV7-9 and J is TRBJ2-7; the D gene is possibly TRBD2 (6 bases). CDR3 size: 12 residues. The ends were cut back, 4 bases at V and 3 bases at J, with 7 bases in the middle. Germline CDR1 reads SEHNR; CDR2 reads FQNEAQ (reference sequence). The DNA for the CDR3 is TGTGCCAGCAGCTGGGGAGGCTACGAGCAGTACGTC. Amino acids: CASSWGGYEQYV.

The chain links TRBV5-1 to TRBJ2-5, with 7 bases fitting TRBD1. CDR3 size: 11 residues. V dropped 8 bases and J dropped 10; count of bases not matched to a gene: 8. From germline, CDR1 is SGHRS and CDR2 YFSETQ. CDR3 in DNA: TGCGCCAGGAAGCCACAGGGGAACCAGTACTTC. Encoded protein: CARKPQGNQYF.

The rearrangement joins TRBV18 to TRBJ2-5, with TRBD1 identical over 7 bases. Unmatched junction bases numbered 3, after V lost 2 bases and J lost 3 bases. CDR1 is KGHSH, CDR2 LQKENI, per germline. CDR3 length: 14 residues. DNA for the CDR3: TGTGCCAGCTCACCAGGGACAGAAGAAGAGACCCAGTACTTC. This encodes CASSPGTEEETQYF.

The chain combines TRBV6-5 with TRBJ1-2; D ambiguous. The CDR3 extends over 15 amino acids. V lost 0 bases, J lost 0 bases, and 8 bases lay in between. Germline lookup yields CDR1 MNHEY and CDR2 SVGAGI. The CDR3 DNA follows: TGTGCCAGCAGTTACTCTGAATACTCTAACTATGGCTACACCTTC. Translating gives CASSYSEYSNYGYTF.

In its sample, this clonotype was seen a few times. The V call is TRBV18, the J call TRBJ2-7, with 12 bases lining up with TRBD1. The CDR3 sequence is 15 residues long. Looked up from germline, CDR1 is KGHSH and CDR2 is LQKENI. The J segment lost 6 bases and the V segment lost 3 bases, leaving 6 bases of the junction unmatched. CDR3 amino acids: CASSPTGTGGVEQYF. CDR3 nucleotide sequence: TGTGCCAGCTCACCGACCGGGACAGGGGGCGTCGAGCAGTACTTC.

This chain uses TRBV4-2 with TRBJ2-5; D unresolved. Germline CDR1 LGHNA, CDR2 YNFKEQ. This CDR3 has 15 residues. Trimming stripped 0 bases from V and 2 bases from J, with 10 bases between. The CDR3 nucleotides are TGTGCCAGCAGCCAAGATACGACTTCTCAAGAGACCCAGTACTTC. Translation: CASSQDTTSQETQYF.

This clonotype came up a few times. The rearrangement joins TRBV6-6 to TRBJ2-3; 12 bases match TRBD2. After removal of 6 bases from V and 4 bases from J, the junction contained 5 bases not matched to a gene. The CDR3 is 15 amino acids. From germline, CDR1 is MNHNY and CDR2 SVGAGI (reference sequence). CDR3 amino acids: CASSRTSGESDTQYF. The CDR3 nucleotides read TGTGCCAGCAGCCGGACTAGCGGGGAGTCAGATACGCAGTATTTT.

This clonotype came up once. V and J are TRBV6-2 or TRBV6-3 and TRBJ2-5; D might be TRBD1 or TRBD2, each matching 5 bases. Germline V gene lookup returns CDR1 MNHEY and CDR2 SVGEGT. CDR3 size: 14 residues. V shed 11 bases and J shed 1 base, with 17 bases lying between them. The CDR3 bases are TGTGCCGGAAGGAAGGGACGGAGCCAAGAGACCCAGTACTTC. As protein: CAGRKGRSQETQYF.

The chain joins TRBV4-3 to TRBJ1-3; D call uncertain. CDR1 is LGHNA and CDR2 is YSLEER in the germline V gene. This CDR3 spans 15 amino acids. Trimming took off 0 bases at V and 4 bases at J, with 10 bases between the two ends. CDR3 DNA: TGCGCCAGCAGCCAAGAAAAGGGTTTAGGAAACACCATATATTTT. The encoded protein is CASSQEKGLGNTIYF.

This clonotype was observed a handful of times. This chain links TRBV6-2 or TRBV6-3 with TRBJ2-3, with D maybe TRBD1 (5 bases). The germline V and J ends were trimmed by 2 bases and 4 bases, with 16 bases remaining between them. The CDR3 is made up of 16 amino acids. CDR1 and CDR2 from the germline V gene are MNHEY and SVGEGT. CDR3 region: CASSYRLTDRADTQYF. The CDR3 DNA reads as TGTGCCAGCAGTTACCGATTGACAGATAGGGCAGATACGCAGTATTTT.

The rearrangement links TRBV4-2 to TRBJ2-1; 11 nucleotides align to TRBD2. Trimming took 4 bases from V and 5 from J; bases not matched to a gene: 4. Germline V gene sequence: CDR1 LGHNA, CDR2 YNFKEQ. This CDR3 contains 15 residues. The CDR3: CASSRSGGVNNEQFF. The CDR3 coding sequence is TGTGCCAGCAGCCGTAGCGGGGGGGTTAACAATGAGCAGTTCTTC.

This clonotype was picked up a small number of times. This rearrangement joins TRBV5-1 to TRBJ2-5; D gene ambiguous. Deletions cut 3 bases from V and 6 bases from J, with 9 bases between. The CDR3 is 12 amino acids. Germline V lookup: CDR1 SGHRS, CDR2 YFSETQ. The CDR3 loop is CASSSNFQTQYF. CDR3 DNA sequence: TGCGCCAGCAGCTCAAACTTCCAGACCCAGTACTTC.

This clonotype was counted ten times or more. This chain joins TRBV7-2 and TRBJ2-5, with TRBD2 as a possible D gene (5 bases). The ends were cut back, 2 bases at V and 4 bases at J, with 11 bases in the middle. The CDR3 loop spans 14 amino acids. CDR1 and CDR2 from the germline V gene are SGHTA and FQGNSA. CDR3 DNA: TGTGCCAGCAGCTTATGGCTAGCTTCAGAGACCCAGTACTTC. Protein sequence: CASSLWLASETQYF.

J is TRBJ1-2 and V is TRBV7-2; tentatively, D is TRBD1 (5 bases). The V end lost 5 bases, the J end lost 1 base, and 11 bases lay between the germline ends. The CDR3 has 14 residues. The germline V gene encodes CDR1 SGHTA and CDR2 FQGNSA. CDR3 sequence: CASSPGTVNYGYTF. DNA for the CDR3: TGTGCCAGCAGCCCGGGGACGGTTAACTATGGCTACACCTTC.

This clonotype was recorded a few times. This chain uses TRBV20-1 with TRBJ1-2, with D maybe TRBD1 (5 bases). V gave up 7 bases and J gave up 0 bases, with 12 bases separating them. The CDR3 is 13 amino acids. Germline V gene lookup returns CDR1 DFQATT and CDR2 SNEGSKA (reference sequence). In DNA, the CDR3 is TGCAGTGTACGGGGCAGGGCTAACTATGGCTACACCTTC. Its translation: CSVRGRANYGYTF.

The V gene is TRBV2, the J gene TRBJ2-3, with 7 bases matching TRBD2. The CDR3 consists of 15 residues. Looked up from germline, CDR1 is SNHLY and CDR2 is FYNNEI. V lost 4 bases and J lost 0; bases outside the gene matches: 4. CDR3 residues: CASSVGGMSTDTQYF. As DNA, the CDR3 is TGTGCCAGCAGTGTCGGGGGGATGAGCACAGATACGCAGTATTTT. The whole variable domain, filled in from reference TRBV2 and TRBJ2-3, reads EPEVTQTPSHQVTQMGQEVILRCVPISNHLYFYWYRQILGQKVEFLVSFYNNEISEKSEIFDDQFSVERPDGSNFTLKIRSTKLEDSAMYFCASSVGGMSTDTQYFGPGTRLTVL.

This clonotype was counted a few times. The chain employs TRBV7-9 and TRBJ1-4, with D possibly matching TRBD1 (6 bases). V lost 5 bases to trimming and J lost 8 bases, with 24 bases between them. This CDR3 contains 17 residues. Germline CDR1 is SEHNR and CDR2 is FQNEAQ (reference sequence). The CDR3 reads CASSPLDDRDKGEKLFF. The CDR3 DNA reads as TGTGCCAGCAGCCCTTTGGACGACCGGGACAAAGGAGAAAAACTGTTTTTT.

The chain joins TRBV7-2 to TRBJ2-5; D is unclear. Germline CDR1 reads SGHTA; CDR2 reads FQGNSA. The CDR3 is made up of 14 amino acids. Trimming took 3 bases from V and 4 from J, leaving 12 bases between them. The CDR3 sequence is CASSFSDSGETQYF. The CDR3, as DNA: TGTGCCAGCAGCTTCTCCGATTCTGGAGAGACCCAGTACTTC.